These T cell receptor beta chains were read from a single sample in a study of blood T cell repertoires in COVID-19. Profiled with immunoSEQ multiplex PCR; TCRdb holds only in-frame clones, not every one. The table records 300,000 to 450,000 clones, approximately 90% of them present only once. Input material: PBMCs or T cells enriched from blood (not recorded which). The receptors shown here come from a man younger than 30 who had recovered from COVID-19. CDR3s include the opening cysteine and the closing phenylalanine or tryptophan. Fields, in order: CDR3 length, D gene, V gene, clone size, J gene, CDR3 DNA, CDR3 protein. A D gene is named only where the DNA matches it firmly. Some rows mark clone size as missing; the rest say once, few, many or name a class of expanded clone.

14	-	TRBV6-2/TRBV6-3	-	TRBJ1-6	TGTGCCAGCAGCTCGGCACAGGAAAATTCACCCCTCCACTTT	CASSSAQENSPLHF
13	TRBD1	TRBV2	-	TRBJ2-7	TGTGCCAGGGGCACAGGGGGCAGATACGAGCAGTACTTC	CARGTGGRYEQYF
15	-	TRBV19	once	TRBJ2-5	TGTGCCAGTAGCACCTTTGACAGCTTCCAAGAGACCCAGTACTTC	CASSTFDSFQETQYF
17	-	TRBV3-1/TRBV3-2	few	TRBJ1-6	TGTGCCAGCAGCCAACAAATACAGAGCTCCTATAATTCACCCCTCCACTTT	CASSQQIQSSYNSPLHF
15	TRBD1	TRBV9	once	TRBJ2-5	TGTGCCAGCAGCACCCGACAGGGGAACCAAGAGACCCAGTACTTC	CASSTRQGNQETQYF
15	TRBD1	TRBV19	-	TRBJ1-2	TGTGCCAGTAGGGGGACAGGGGGCGAAGACTATGGCTACACCTTC	CASRGTGGEDYGYTF
15	TRBD1	TRBV27	-	TRBJ1-2	TGTGCCAGCAGTAAGGGGACAGGAGGGTTATATGGCTACACCTTC	CASSKGTGGLYGYTF
14	-	TRBV7-9	-	TRBJ1-5	TGTGCCAGCAGCCCTGACAGCCATAATCAGCCCCAGCATTTT	CASSPDSHNQPQHF
13	-	TRBV6-5	once	TRBJ1-5	TGTGCCAGCGAGTGGGGCAGCAATCAGCCCCAGCATTTT	CASEWGSNQPQHF
15	-	TRBV6-2/TRBV6-3	-	TRBJ2-7	TGTGCCAGCAGTTACGGGGCGGTTGGTTCCTACGAGCAGTACTTC	CASSYGAVGSYEQYF
14	-	TRBV6-5	-	TRBJ1-2	TGTGCCAGCAGCTACTACAGGGCGGGCTATGGCTACACCTTC	CASSYYRAGYGYTF
17	TRBD1	TRBV10-3	-	TRBJ2-1	TGTGCCATCAGTGAGATTTTAGGTGGGACAGGGAACAATGAGCAGTTCTTC	CAISEILGGTGNNEQFF
15	TRBD2	TRBV10-2	-	TRBJ2-5	TGCGCCAGCAGTGACCCCGGGCTAGCGGGAGAGACCCAGTACTTC	CASSDPGLAGETQYF
15	-	TRBV11-2	few	TRBJ2-1	TGTGCCAGCAGCTTGTGGGCAGGGGTTCTCAATGAGCAGTTCTTC	CASSLWAGVLNEQFF
13	-	TRBV7-6	-	TRBJ2-5	TGTGCCAGCAGCCTACGTTCCCTTGAGACCCAGTACTTC	CASSLRSLETQYF
16	TRBD1	TRBV19	-	TRBJ1-1	TGTGCCAGTAGTATGGGGACAGTAATACTGAACACTGAAGCTTTCTTT	CASSMGTVILNTEAFF
16	-	TRBV19	-	TRBJ1-2	TGTGCCAGTAGTATGTCGATAGGGGGTTCGGACTATGGCTACACCTTC	CASSMSIGGSDYGYTF
16	-	TRBV9	-	TRBJ2-1	TGTGCCAGCAGTGCGGGGTCGGGGGGCCCCTACAATGAGCAGTTCTTC	CASSAGSGGPYNEQFF
14	TRBD1	TRBV4-1	once	TRBJ2-2	TGCGCCAGCAGCCAAGATCCCCAGACAGGGGCGCTGTTTTTT	CASSQDPQTGALFF
15	-	TRBV9	-	TRBJ1-2	TGTGCCAGCAGCGTAGAGGCAGGACTAGTCTATGGCTACACCTTC	CASSVEAGLVYGYTF
13	-	TRBV19	-	TRBJ2-7	TGTGCCAGTAGTCTCGCTCAGGGCTACGAGCAGTACTTC	CASSLAQGYEQYF